What follows are 30 T cell receptor beta chains derived from one specimen sequenced in a study of neoadjuvant anti-PD-1 for oral cavity cancer. TCRdb's table, derived via immunoSEQ multiplex PCR, lists solely in-frame clones and lacks some. Of 13,000 to 15,000 clones in the sample, 60% to 80% were seen once. The time point is: after neoadjuvant nivolumab, at surgical resection. Sequenced material: PBMCs, taken after nivolumab (anti-PD-1) treatment. The receptor set was obtained from a person aged 40 to 85 with oral cavity squamous cell carcinoma.

The V and J genes are TRBV6-5 and TRBJ2-1; TRBD2 aligns across 9 bases. The CDR3 length is 14 residues. V shed 4 bases and J 9 bases; nucleotides not matched to a gene: 7. CDR1 is MNHEY and CDR2 is SVGAGI in the germline V gene. DNA for the CDR3: TGTGCCAGCAGTTTAACTAGCGGGTGGGTTGAGCAGTTCTTC. This codes for CASSLTSGWVEQFF.

The chain links TRBV9 to TRBJ1-2; D is unclear. The V end lost 6 bases, the J end lost 3 bases, and 12 bases lay between the germline ends. The CDR3 is 13 amino acids. Germline V CDR1 and CDR2: SGDLS, YYNGEE. The CDR3 region has the DNA TGTGCCAGCACCCTAGGTGGGGACTATGGCTACACCTTC. This translates into CASTLGGDYGYTF.

The chain uses TRBV15 and TRBJ2-7; the D is unclear. V was shortened by 0 bases and J by 4 bases, with 10 bases between the two germline ends. Germline V gives CDR1 LNHNV, CDR2 YYDKDF (reference sequence). The CDR3 runs to 14 residues. CDR3 DNA: TGTGCCACCAGCAGAGATTCGGGCGGTTACGAGCAGTACTTC. Protein product: CATSRDSGGYEQYF.

The chain has TRBV27 and TRBJ2-7; 7 bases fit TRBD2. CDR1 and CDR2 from the germline V gene are MNHEY and SMNVEV (reference sequence). This CDR3 spans 15 amino acids. After removal of 5 bases from V and 0 bases from J, the junction contained 7 bases not matched to a gene. In DNA form, the CDR3 reads TGTGCCAGCAGTCCTCCTCGCGGGAGCTCCTACGAGCAGTACTTC. It encodes CASSPPRGSSYEQYF.

The chain joins TRBV27 to TRBJ2-3; D ambiguous. The CDR3 runs 13 residues. Trimming stripped 2 bases from V and 4 bases from J, with 7 bases between. The germline CDR1 and CDR2 sequences are MNHEY and SMNVEV (reference sequence). Written as DNA, the CDR3 is TGTGCCAGCAGTTTAGCACTGGCAGATACGCAGTATTTT. Translated: CASSLALADTQYF.

The chain joins TRBV7-8 to TRBJ1-4; tentatively, D is TRBD1 (5 bases). Germline lookup yields CDR1 SGHVS and CDR2 FQNEAQ. Between the trimmed V and J ends, which lost 5 bases and 6 bases, there was a span of 16 bases. The CDR3 contains 15 residues. CDR3 bases: TGTGCCAGCAGCACCGGGGCAGATTACTATGAAAAACTGTTTTTT. This sequence encodes CASSTGADYYEKLFF.

This chain joins TRBV27 and TRBJ2-2, with TRBD2 as a possible D gene (6 bases). Germline CDR1 MNHEY, CDR2 SMNVEV (reference sequence). This CDR3 contains 16 residues. Trimming took 0 bases from V and 5 from J, leaving 13 bases between them. The CDR3 reads CASSLSTGRKTGELFF. The CDR3 DNA reads TGTGCCAGCAGTTTATCTACCGGGAGAAAAACCGGGGAGCTGTTTTTT.

This clone was picked up a small number of times. The genes are TRBV11-2 and TRBJ1-2, with TRBD1 matching 7 bases. V was clipped by 6 bases and J by 2 bases; unmatched bases: 6. The CDR3 length is 14 residues. Germline CDR1 SGHAT, CDR2 FQNNGV. CDR3 amino acids: CASSFLGQNYGYTF. The CDR3 coding sequence is TGTGCCAGCAGTTTTCTGGGACAGAACTATGGCTACACCTTC.

This clone was seen only a few times. This sample includes further DNA sequences coding for the same CDR3. The chain uses TRBV30 and TRBJ1-1; TRBD1 is a possible D gene (6 bases). The CDR3 length is 12 residues. V shed 4 bases and J shed 4 bases, with 10 bases lying between them. Germline V gives CDR1 GTSNPN, CDR2 SVGIG (reference sequence). Here the CDR3 DNA reads TGTGCCTGGAACAGGGCGGGCACTGAAGCTTTCTTT. The encoded protein is CAWNRAGTEAFF. Based on the CDR3 plus reference TRBV30 and TRBJ1-1, the full variable domain is SQTIHQWPATLVQPVGSPLSLECTVEGTSNPNLYWYRQAAGRGLQLLFYSVGIGQISSEVPQNLSASRPQDRQFILSSKKLLLSDSGFYLCAWNRAGTEAFFGQGTRLTVV.

V is TRBV7-2 and J is TRBJ1-2, with a tentative D call TRBD1 (5 bases). In germline, CDR1 is SGHTA, CDR2 FQGNSA. The V and J ends lost 3 bases and 10 bases respectively, with 9 bases between them. The CDR3 loop spans 11 amino acids. CDR3 residues: CASSLGGAYTF. CDR3 nucleotide sequence: TGTGCCAGCAGCTTGGGGGGAGCCTACACCTTC.

The chain joins TRBV28 to TRBJ1-5, with D possibly TRBD1 on 6 matching bases. CDR3 length equals 14 residues. Trimming took 10 bases from V and 0 from J, leaving 13 bases between them. CDR1 MDHEN and CDR2 SYDVKM come from the germline V gene. The CDR3 sequence is CAIRGSRSNQPQHF. The CDR3 coding sequence is TGTGCCATCAGGGGCAGCCGTAGCAATCAGCCCCAGCATTTT.

The V gene is TRBV5-1, the J gene TRBJ2-2; 10 bases are shared with TRBD2. The ends lost 0 bases at V and 4 bases at J; junction bases unmatched: 3. Germline V gene data show CDR1 as SGHRS and CDR2 as YFSETQ. The CDR3 spans 16 residues. The CDR3 loop reads CASSLDLAGATGELFF. DNA for the CDR3: TGCGCCAGCAGCTTGGATCTAGCGGGGGCCACCGGGGAGCTGTTTTTT.

This chain uses TRBV18 with TRBJ1-5; D unresolved. Germline CDR1 and CDR2: KGHSH and LQKENI. V was pared by 5 bases and J by 4 bases, with 15 bases between. The CDR3 sequence is 15 residues long. The CDR3 sequence: CASSSTAQINQPQHF. The DNA for the CDR3 is TGTGCCAGCTCATCAACGGCCCAGATTAATCAGCCCCAGCATTTT.

The chain uses TRBV6-1 and TRBJ2-7; the D gene is possibly TRBD1 (6 bases). Germline V lookup: CDR1 MNHNS, CDR2 SASEGT. The CDR3 extends over 14 amino acids. V was clipped by 5 bases and J by 4 bases, with 15 bases between them. The CDR3 DNA reads as TGTGCCAGCAGTCCCCGACAGGAGAAATACGAGCAGTACTTC. It codes for CASSPRQEKYEQYF.

The rearrangement links TRBV6-4 to TRBJ1-5; no definite D call. Germline V CDR1 and CDR2: MRHNA, SNTAGT. With 0 bases removed from V and 4 bases from J, the gap between germline ends came to 4 bases. The CDR3 runs 13 residues. The CDR3 region is CASSDSPNQPQHF. CDR3 in DNA: TGTGCCAGCAGTGACTCTCCAAATCAGCCCCAGCATTTT.

This rearrangement joins TRBV19 to TRBJ2-1, with TRBD2 matching over 13 bases. Germline-derived CDR1 and CDR2 are LNHDA and SQIVND (reference sequence). This CDR3 contains 18 residues. The J segment lost 6 bases and the V segment lost 4 bases, leaving 12 bases of the junction unmatched. The CDR3 here is CASSTAPGTSGMVNEQFF. The CDR3 DNA is TGTGCCAGTAGTACCGCCCCGGGGACTAGCGGGATGGTCAATGAGCAGTTCTTC.

This chain connects TRBV4-1 to TRBJ2-7; 11 bases line up with TRBD2. This CDR3 contains 17 residues. Germline-derived CDR1 and CDR2 are MGHRA and YSYEKL. J was trimmed by 3 bases and V by 2 bases; bases with no gene match: 9. The CDR3 DNA sequence: TGCGCCAGCAGCCAACAAGACCTAGCGGGGGGTGGCTACGAGCAGTACTTC. Amino acid sequence: CASSQQDLAGGGYEQYF.

This chain links TRBV7-9 with TRBJ2-7; D perhaps matches TRBD2 (5 bases). Germline V gene data show CDR1 as SEHNR and CDR2 as FQNEAQ (reference sequence). Trimming removed 4 bases at V and 0 bases at J, with 13 bases between. This CDR3 comprises 15 residues. The CDR3 region is CASSSTGIFSYEQYF. Written as DNA, the CDR3 is TGTGCCAGCAGCTCAACCGGGATATTCTCCTACGAGCAGTACTTC.

This sequence joins TRBV28 and TRBJ1-4, with a tentative D call TRBD1 (6 bases). Germline V gene lookup returns CDR1 MDHEN and CDR2 SYDVKM. There are 15 residues in the CDR3. Deletions cut 6 bases from V and 8 bases from J, with 19 bases between. This chain's CDR3 is CASSPFGGLREKLFF. CDR3 bases: TGTGCCAGCAGCCCCTTTGGGGGCTTGAGGGAAAAACTGTTTTTT.

The CDR3 bases are TGTGCCAGCAGTGAAGCCTGGGGGCGCCCCGACTATGGCTACACCTTC. This sequence encodes CASSEAWGRPDYGYTF. V gene TRBV2 combines with J gene TRBJ1-2; tentative D call: TRBD1 (6 bases). Germline-derived CDR1 and CDR2 are SNHLY and FYNNEI. V lost 0 bases and J lost 3, with 14 bases in between. This CDR3 contains 16 residues. Using reference TRBV2 and TRBJ1-2 for the parts outside the CDR3, the full variable domain is EPEVTQTPSHQVTQMGQEVILRCVPISNHLYFYWYRQILGQKVEFLVSFYNNEISEKSEIFDDQFSVERPDGSNFTLKIRSTKLEDSAMYFCASSEAWGRPDYGYTFGSGTRLTVV.

This clone has a single count. V and J are TRBV2 and TRBJ2-7; a possible D gene is TRBD1 (6 bases). Germline V lookup: CDR1 SNHLY, CDR2 FYNNEI. V lost 6 bases and J 3 bases, leaving 12 bases between the germline ends. The CDR3 extends over 13 amino acids. CDR3 protein: CASRERTVYEQYF. The CDR3 DNA reads TGTGCCAGCAGGGAGCGGACAGTCTACGAGCAGTACTTC.

This sequence joins TRBV5-6 and TRBJ2-7, with 7 bases aligning to TRBD1. The CDR3 covers 17 residues. CDR1 and CDR2 from the germline V gene are SGHDT and YYEEEE. V shed 3 bases, J shed 2 bases, and the junction held 14 bases outside the gene matches. The CDR3 DNA reads as TGTGCCAGCAGCTCTGGACAGGAACCGATTTTGACCTACGAGCAGTACTTC. Translation: CASSSGQEPILTYEQYF.

The chain has TRBV7-9 and TRBJ1-4; a possible D gene is TRBD1 (5 bases). The germline CDR1 and CDR2 sequences are SEHNR and FQNEAQ (reference sequence). This CDR3 comprises 14 residues. With 5 bases removed from V and 5 bases from J, the gap between germline ends came to 12 bases. The CDR3 sequence is CASSLAGQNEKLFF. DNA of the CDR3: TGTGCCAGCAGCCTGGCAGGGCAGAATGAAAAACTGTTTTTT.

This clone was counted only a few times. The rearrangement links TRBV5-1 to TRBJ2-2; D tentatively reads TRBD1 or TRBD2 (5 bases each). This CDR3 is built from 15 residues. Germline lookup yields CDR1 SGHRS and CDR2 YFSETQ. Trimming removed 3 bases at V and 5 bases at J, with 14 bases between. CDR3 amino acids: CASSSWGYGTGELFF. CDR3 sequence (DNA): TGCGCCAGCAGCTCGTGGGGGTATGGTACCGGGGAGCTGTTTTTT.

V is TRBV19 and J is TRBJ1-4; TRBD1 might be the D (5 bases). Between the trimmed V and J ends, which lost 8 bases and 5 bases, there was a span of 27 bases. This CDR3 spans 18 amino acids. Germline V gene data show CDR1 as LNHDA and CDR2 as SQIVND (reference sequence). The CDR3 DNA follows: TGTGCCAGTTCCTCTCAGCCGGGCACCAGGGTACCCAATGAAAAACTGTTTTTT. Translating gives CASSSQPGTRVPNEKLFF.

The V and J genes are TRBV7-9 and TRBJ2-1; the match to TRBD1 covers 9 bases. The trim removed 3 bases at V and 6 bases at J, leaving 3 bases unmatched. This CDR3 spans 14 amino acids. Germline V gives CDR1 SEHNR, CDR2 FQNEAQ (reference sequence). The CDR3 region has the DNA TGTGCCAGCAGCTTGGTGGACAGGGGCAATGAGCAGTTCTTC. It codes for CASSLVDRGNEQFF. Drawing the rest from reference TRBV7-9 and TRBJ2-1, the complete variable domain is DTGVSQNPRHKITKRGQNVTFRCDPISEHNRLYWYRQTLGQGPEFLTYFQNEAQLEKSRLLSDRFSAERPKGSFSTLEIQRTEQGDSAMYLCASSLVDRGNEQFFGPGTRLTVL.

The chain combines TRBV2 with TRBJ2-2; tentative D call: TRBD2 (6 bases). This CDR3 contains 15 residues. The V gene's germline CDR1 is SNHLY and CDR2 FYNNEI. V lost 7 bases and J 5 bases, leaving 17 bases between the germline ends. This CDR3 is CASTSTWAGTGELFF. The CDR3 nucleotides read TGTGCCAGCACCTCCACGTGGGCGGGGACCGGGGAGCTGTTTTTT.

V is TRBV5-1 and J is TRBJ1-2; TRBD1 matches at 7 bases. Germline V gene sequence: CDR1 SGHRS, CDR2 YFSETQ. Trimming at V came to 4 bases and at J to 8 bases, leaving 8 bases not matched to a gene. This CDR3 is built from 13 residues. Here the CDR3 DNA reads TGCGCCAGCAGCGGGTCGACAGGGTACGGCTACACCTTC. It yields the protein CASSGSTGYGYTF.

V usage is TRBV4-1 and J usage is TRBJ1-6, with TRBD1 as a possible D gene (5 bases). Trimming stripped 1 base from V and 6 bases from J, with 13 bases between. Looked up from germline, CDR1 is MGHRA and CDR2 is YSYEKL. The CDR3 is 16 residues long. CDR3 bases: TGCGCCAGCAGCCAAGCCAAGTTGGGGCTTAATTCACCCCTCCACTTT. This codes for CASSQAKLGLNSPLHF.

The CDR3 loop is CASSSTLYEQYF. DNA of the CDR3: TGTGCCAGCAGCTCGACTCTCTACGAGCAGTACTTC. The rearrangement uses TRBV7-9 and TRBJ2-7; no clear D. The CDR3 contains 12 residues. V was pared by 4 bases and J by 3 bases, with 7 bases between. Germline loops: CDR1 SEHNR, CDR2 FQNEAQ (reference sequence). Full variable domain (remainder filled in from reference TRBV7-9 and TRBJ2-7): DTGVSQNPRHKITKRGQNVTFRCDPISEHNRLYWYRQTLGQGPEFLTYFQNEAQLEKSRLLSDRFSAERPKGSFSTLEIQRTEQGDSAMYLCASSSTLYEQYFGPGTRLTVT.